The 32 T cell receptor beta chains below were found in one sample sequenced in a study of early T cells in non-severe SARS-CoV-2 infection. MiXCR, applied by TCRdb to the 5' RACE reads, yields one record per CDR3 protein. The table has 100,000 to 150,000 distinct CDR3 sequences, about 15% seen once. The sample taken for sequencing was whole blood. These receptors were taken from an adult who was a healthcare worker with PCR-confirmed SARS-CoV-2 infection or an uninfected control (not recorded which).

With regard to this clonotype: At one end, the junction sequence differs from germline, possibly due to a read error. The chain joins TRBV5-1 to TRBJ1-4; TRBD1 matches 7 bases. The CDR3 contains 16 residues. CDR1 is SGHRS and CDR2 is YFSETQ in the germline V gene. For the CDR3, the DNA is TGCGCCAGCAGCCCCTTCCAGGGACAGTCTAATGGAAAACTGTTTTTT. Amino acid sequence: CASSPFQGQSNGKLFF.

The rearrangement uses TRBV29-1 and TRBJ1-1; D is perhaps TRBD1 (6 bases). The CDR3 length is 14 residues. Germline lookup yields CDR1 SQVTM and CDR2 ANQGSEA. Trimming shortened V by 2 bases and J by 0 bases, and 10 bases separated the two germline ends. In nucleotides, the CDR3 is TGCAGCGTTGAAAAGAACAGGGTGAACACTGAAGCTTTCTTT. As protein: CSVEKNRVNTEAFF.

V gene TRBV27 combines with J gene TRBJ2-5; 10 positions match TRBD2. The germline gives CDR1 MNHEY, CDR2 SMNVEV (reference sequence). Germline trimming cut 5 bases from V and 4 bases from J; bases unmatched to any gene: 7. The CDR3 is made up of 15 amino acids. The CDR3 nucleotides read TGTGCCAGCAGTCCTAGAGCGGGGGGGTCAGAGACCCAGTACTTC. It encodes CASSPRAGGSETQYF.

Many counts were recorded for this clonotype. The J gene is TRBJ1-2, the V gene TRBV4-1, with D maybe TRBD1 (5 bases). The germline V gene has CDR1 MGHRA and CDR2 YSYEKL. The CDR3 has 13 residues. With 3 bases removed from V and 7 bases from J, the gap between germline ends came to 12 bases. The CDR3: CASSQGQGVGYTF. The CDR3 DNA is TGCGCCAGCAGCCAGGGCCAAGGGGTTGGCTACACCTTC.

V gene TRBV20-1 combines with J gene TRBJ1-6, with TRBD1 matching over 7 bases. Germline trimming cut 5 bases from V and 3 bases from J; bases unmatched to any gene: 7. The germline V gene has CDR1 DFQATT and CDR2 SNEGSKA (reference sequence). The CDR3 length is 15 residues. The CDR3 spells CSAPGTDSYNSPLHF. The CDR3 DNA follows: TGCAGTGCTCCCGGGACAGACAGCTATAATTCACCCCTCCACTTT.

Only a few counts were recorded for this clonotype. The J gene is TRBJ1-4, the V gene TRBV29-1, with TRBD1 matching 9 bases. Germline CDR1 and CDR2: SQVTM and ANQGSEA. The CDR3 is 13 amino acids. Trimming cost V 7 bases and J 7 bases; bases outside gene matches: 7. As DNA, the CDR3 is TGCAGCGCCGGACAGGGGCAGGGTGAAAAACTGTTTTTT. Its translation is CSAGQGQGEKLFF.

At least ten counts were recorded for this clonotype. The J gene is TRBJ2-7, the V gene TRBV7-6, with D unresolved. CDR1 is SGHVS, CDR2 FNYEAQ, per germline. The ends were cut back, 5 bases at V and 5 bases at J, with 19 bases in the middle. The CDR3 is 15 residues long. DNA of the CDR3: TGTGCCAGCAGCCCCAGAAACCGAATCGCCGACGAGCAGTACTTC. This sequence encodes CASSPRNRIADEQYF.

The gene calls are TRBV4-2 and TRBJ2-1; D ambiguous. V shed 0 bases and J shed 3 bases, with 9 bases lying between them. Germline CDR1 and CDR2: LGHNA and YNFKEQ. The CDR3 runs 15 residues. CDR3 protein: CASSQEAIGYNEQFF. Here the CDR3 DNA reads TGTGCCAGCAGCCAAGAAGCTATAGGCTACAATGAGCAGTTCTTC.

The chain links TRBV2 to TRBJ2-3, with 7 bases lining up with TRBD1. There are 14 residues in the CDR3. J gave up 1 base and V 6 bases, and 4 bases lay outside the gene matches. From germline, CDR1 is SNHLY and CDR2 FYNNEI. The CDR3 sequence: CASRPGQRTDTQYF. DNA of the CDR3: TGTGCCAGCAGGCCGGGACAGCGCACAGATACGCAGTATTTT. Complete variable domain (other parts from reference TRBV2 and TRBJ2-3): EPEVTQTPSHQVTQMGQEVILRCVPISNHLYFYWYRQILGQKVEFLVSFYNNEISEKSEIFDDQFSVERPDGSNFTLKIRSTKLEDSAMYFCASRPGQRTDTQYFGPGTRLTVL.

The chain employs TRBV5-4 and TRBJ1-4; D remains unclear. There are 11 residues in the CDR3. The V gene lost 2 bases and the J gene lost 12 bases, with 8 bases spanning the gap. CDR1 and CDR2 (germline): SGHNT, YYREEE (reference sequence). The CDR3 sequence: CASSFGSELFF. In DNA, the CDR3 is TGTGCCAGCAGCTTTGGCAGTGAACTGTTTTTT.

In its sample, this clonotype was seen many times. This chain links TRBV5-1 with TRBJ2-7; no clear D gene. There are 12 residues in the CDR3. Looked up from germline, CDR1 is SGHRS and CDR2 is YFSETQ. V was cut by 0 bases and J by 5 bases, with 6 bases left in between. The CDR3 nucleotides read TGCGCCAGCAGCTTGGCCCCGCACGAGCAGTACTTC. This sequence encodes CASSLAPHEQYF. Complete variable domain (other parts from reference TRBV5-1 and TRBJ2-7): KAGVTQTPRYLIKTRGQQVTLSCSPISGHRSVSWYQQTPGQGLQFLFEYFSETQRNKGNFPGRFSGRQFSNSRSEMNVSTLELGDSALYLCASSLAPHEQYFGPGTRLTVT.

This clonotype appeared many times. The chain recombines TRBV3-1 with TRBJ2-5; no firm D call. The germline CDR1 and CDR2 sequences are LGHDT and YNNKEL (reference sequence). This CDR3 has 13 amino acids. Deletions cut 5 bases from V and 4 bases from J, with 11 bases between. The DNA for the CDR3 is TGTGCCAGCAGCTCTAGTCCTCCAGAGACCCAGTACTTC. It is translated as CASSSSPPETQYF.

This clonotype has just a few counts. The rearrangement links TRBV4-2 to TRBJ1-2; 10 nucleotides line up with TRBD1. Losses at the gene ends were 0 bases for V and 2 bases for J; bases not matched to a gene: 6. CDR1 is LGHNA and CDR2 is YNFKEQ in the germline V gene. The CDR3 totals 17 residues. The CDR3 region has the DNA TGTGCCAGCAGCCAAGAAATGGGGACAGGGGTGAACTATGGCTACACCTTC. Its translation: CASSQEMGTGVNYGYTF.

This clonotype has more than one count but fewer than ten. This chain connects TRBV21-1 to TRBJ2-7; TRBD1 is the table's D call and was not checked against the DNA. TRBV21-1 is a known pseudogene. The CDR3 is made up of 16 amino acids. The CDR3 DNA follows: TGTGCCAGCAGCAAGGGGGACAGGCCGTTCTCCTACGAGCAGTACTTC. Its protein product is CASSKGDRPFSYEQYF.

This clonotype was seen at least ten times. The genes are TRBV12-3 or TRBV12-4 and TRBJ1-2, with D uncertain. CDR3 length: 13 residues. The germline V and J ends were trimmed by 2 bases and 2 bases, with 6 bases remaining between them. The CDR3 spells CASSLSRNYGYTF. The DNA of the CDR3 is TGTGCCAGCAGTTTAAGTCGAAACTATGGCTACACCTTC.

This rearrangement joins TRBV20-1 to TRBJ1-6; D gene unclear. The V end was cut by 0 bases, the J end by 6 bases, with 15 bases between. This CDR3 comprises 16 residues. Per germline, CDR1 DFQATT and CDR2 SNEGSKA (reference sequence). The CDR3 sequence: CSARDSTWSVNSPLHF. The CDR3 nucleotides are TGCAGTGCTAGAGATTCCACATGGAGTGTTAATTCACCCCTCCACTTT.

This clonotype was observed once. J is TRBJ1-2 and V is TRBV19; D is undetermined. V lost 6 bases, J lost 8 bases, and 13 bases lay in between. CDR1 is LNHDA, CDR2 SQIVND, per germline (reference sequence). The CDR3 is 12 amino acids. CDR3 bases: TGTGCCAGTAGCTCAGCTCCGGCCGGCTACACCTTC. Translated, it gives CASSSAPAGYTF.

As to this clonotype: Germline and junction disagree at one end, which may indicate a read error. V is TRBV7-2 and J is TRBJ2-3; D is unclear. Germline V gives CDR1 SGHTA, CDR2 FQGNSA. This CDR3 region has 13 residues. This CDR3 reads CASSARLVLTQCF. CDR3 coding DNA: TGTGCCAGCAGCGCACGCCTAGTACTGACGCAGTGTTTT. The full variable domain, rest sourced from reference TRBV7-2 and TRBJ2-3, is GAGVSQSPSNKVTEKGKDVELRCDPISGHTALYWYRQSLGQGLEFLIYFQGNSAPDKSGLPSDRFSAERTGGSVSTLTIQRTQQEDSAVYLCASSARLVLTQCFGPGTRLTVL.

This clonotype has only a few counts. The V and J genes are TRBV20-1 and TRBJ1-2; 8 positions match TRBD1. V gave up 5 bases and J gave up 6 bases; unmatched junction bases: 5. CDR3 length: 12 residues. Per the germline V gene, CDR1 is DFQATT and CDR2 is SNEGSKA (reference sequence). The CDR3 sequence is CSAFGTGNGYTF. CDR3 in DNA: TGCAGTGCTTTCGGGACAGGAAATGGCTACACCTTC.

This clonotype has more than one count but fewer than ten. The CDR3 loop is CASSSGTGGVGETQYF. The CDR3, as DNA: TGTGCCAGCAGCTCCGGGACAGGGGGAGTTGGAGAGACCCAGTACTTC. This sequence joins TRBV7-3 and TRBJ2-5, with 11 nucleotides matching TRBD1. Germline trimming cut 4 bases from V and 4 bases from J; bases unmatched to any gene: 8. The CDR3 sequence is 16 residues long. The germline V gene has CDR1 SGHTA and CDR2 FQGTGA.

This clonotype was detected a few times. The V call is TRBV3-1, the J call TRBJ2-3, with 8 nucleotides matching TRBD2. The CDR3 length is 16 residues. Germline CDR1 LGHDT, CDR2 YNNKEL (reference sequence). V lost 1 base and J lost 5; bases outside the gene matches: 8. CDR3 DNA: TGTGCCAGCAGCCAAGGGAATAGCGGGGCTGGAGATACGCAGTATTTT. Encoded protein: CASSQGNSGAGDTQYF.

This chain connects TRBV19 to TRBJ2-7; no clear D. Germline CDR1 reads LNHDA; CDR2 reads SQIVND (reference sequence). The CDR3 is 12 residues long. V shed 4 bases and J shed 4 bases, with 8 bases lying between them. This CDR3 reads CASSTTDYEQYF. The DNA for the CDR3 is TGTGCCAGTAGTACTACAGATTACGAGCAGTACTTC.

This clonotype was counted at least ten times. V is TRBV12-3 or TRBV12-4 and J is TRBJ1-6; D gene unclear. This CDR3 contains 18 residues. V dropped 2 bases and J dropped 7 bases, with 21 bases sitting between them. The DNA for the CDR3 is TGTGCCAGCAGTTTATTCGGACCTTGGGGAGGGCAAAATTCACCCCTCCACTTT. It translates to CASSLFGPWGGQNSPLHF.

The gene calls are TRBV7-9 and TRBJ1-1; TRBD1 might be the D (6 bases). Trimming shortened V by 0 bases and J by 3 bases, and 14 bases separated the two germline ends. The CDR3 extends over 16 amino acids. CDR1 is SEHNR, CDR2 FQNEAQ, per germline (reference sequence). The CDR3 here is CASSLAAATGYTEAFF. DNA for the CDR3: TGTGCCAGCAGCTTAGCGGCGGCGACAGGATACACTGAAGCTTTCTTT.

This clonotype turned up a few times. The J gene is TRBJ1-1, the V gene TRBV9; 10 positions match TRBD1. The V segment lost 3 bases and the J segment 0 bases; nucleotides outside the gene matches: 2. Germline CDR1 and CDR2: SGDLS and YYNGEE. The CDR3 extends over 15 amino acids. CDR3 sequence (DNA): TGTGCCAGCAGCGGGGGACAGGGGTTGAACACTGAAGCTTTCTTT. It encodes CASSGGQGLNTEAFF.

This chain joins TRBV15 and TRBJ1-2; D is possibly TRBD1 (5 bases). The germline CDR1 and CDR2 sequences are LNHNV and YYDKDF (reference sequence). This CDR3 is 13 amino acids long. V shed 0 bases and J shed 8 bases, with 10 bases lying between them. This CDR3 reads CATSRDAGLGYTF. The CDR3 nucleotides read TGTGCCACCAGCAGAGATGCAGGGTTAGGCTACACCTTC.

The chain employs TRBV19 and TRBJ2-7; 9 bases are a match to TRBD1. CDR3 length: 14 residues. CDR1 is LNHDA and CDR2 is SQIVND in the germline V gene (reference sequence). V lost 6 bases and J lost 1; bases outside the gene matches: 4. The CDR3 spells CASSGTGSSYEQYF. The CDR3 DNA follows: TGTGCCAGTAGCGGGACAGGGTCGTCCTACGAGCAGTACTTC.

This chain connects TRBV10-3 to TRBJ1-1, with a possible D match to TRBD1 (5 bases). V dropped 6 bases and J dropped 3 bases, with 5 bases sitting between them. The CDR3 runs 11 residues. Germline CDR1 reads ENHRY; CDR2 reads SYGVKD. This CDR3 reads CAIRGDTEAFF. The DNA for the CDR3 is TGTGCCATCAGAGGGGACACTGAAGCTTTCTTT.

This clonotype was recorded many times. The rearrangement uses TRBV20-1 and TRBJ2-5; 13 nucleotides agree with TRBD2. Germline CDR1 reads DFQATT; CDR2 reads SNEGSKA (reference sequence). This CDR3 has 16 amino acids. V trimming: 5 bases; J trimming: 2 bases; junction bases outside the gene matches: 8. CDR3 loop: CSAHGLAGAEQETQYF. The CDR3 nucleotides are TGCAGTGCTCACGGACTAGCGGGGGCCGAGCAAGAGACCCAGTACTTC.

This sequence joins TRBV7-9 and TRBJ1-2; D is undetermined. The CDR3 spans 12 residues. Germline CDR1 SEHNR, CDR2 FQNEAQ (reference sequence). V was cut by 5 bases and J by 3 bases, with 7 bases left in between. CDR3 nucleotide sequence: TGTGCCAGCAGCCGGGCTGACTATGGCTACACCTTC. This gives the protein CASSRADYGYTF. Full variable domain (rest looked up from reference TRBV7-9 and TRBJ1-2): DTGVSQNPRHKITKRGQNVTFRCDPISEHNRLYWYRQTLGQGPEFLTYFQNEAQLEKSRLLSDRFSAERPKGSFSTLEIQRTEQGDSAMYLCASSRADYGYTFGSGTRLTVV.

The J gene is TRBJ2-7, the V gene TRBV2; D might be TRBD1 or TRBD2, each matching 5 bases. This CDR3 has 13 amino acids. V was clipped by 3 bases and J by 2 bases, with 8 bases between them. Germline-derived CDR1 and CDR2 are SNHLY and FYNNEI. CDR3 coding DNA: TGTGCCAGCAGTGAGAGGGGAACCTACGAGCAGTACTTC. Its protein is CASSERGTYEQYF.

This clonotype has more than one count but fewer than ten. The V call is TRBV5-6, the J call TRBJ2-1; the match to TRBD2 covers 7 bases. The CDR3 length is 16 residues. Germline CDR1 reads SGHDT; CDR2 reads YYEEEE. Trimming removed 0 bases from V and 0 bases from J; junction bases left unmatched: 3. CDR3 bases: TGTGCCAGCAGCTTGGTGGGCGGGAGCTCCTACAATGAGCAGTTCTTC. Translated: CASSLVGGSSYNEQFF.